Sequencing of this T cell receptor (beta chain) was carried out in a study of T-cell memory formation after mild COVID-19. Whole-study findings and limits: Clones contracting day 15 to 85 were balanced CD4/CD8; later expanders leaned CD4+.

The V gene lost 1 base and the J gene lost 0 bases, with 6 bases spanning the gap. Germline CDR1 KGHSH, CDR2 LQKENI. The CDR3 is 14 amino acids. A word on this clonotype: No antigen is known for it.

TCRdb re-analysed the 5' RACE reads in MiXCR, keeping a single row per CDR3 protein. The data show fewer than 550,000 distinct CDR3 sequences, 15% to 20% seen once. Sequenced sample: PBMCs or a T cell subset sorted from them (not recorded which). This receptor was obtained from an adult woman who had mild COVID-19 (a few samples of this study predate the infection). Cell type and time point are not known. This chain uses TRBV18 with TRBJ1-1; D gene ambiguous. The CDR3 nucleotides are TGTGCCAGCTCACCACAGGCTATGAACACTGAAGCTTTCTTT. It is translated as CASSPQAMNTEAFF. Full variable domain (outside the CDR3, taken from reference TRBV18 and TRBJ1-1): NAGVMQNPRHLVRRRGQEARLRCSPMKGHSHVYWYRQLPEEGLKFMVYLQKENIIDESGMPKERFSAEFPKEGPSILRIQQVVRGDSAAYFCASSPQAMNTEAFFGQGTRLTVV.